This T cell receptor beta chain emerged from a study of blood T cell repertoires in COVID-19. Only in-frame clones appear in the TCRdb table, and some are missing; sequencing was by immunoSEQ multiplex PCR. The profile shows approximately 290,000 clones, around 89% of them singletons. The CDR3 contains 16 residues. V was shortened by 1 base and J by 5 bases, with 17 bases between the two germline ends. Germline values: CDR1 LGHDT, CDR2 YNNKEL (reference sequence). In this sample, this clone turned up once. J is TRBJ1-2 and V is TRBV3-1 (or the pseudogene TRBV3-2), with D unclear. The TCR was taken from a man aged 30 to 39 with acute or convalescent COVID-19. The sample comprised peripheral blood. CDR3 loop: CASSQGPSGRLYGYTF. DNA of the CDR3: TGTGCCAGCAGCCAAGGACCTTCGGGGAGACTTTATGGCTACACCTTC.